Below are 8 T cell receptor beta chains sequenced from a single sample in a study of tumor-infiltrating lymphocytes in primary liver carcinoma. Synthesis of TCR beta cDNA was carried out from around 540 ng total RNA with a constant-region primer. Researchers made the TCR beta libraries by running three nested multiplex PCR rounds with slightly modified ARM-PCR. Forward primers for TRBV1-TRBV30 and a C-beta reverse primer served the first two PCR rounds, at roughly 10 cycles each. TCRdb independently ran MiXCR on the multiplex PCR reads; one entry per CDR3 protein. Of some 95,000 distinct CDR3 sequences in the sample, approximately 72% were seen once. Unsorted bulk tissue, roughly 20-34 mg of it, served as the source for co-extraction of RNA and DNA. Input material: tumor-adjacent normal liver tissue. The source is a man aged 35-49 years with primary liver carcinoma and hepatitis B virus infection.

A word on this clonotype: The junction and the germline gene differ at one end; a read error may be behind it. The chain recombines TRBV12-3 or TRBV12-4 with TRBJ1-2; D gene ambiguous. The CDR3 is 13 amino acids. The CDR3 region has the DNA TGTGCCATCAGTTTAGCTCCGGGTGGCACTAGCACCTTC. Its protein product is CAISLAPGGTSTF.

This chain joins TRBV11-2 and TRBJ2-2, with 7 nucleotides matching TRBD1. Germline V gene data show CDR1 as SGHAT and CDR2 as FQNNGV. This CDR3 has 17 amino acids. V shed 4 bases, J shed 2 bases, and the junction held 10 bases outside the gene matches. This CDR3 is CASSSRRQGRNTGELFF. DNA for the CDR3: TGTGCCAGCAGCTCCCGTCGACAGGGTAGAAACACCGGGGAGCTGTTTTTT.

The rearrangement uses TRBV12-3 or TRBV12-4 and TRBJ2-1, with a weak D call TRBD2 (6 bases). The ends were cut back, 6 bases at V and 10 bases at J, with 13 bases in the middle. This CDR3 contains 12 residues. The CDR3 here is CASSLLAGEQFF. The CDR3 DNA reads TGTGCCAGCAGCCTACTAGCAGGAGAGCAGTTCTTC.

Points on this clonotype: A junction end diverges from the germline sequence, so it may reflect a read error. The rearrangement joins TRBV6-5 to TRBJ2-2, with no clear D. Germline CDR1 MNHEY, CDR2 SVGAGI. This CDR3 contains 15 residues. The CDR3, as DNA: TGTCCCAGCAGTTACGGTGACCTTGTTACCGGGGAGCTGTTTTTT. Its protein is CPSSYGDLVTGELFF.

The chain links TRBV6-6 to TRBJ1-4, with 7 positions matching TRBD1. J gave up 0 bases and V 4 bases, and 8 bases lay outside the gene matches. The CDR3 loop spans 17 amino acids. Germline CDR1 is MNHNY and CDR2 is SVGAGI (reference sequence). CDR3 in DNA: TGTGCCAGCAGTTTGGGGACAGAGGCGACAACTAATGAAAAACTGTTTTTT. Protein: CASSLGTEATTNEKLFF.

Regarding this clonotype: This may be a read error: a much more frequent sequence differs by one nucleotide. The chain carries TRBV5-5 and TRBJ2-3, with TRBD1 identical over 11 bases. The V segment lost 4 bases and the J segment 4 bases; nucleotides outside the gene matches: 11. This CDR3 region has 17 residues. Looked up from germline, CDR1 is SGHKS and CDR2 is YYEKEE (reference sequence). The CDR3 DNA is TGTGCCAGCAGCCGGAGTGGGACAGGGGGACTCGCAGATACGCAGTATTTT. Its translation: CASSRSGTGGLADTQYF.

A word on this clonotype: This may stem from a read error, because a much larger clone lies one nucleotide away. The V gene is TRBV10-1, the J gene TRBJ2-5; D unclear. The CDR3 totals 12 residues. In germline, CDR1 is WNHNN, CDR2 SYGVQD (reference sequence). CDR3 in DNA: TGCGCCAGCACTGAGAACCAAGAGACCCAGTACTTC. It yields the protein CASTENQETQYF.

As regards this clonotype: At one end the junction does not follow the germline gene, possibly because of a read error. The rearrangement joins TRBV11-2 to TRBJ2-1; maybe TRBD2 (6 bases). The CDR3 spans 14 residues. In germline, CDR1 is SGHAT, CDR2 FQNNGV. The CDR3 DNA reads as TGTACCAGCAGCTCAGCGGGTCCCGGGAATGAGCAGTTCTTC. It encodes CTSSSAGPGNEQFF. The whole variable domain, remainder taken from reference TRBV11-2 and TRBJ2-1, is EAGVAQSPRYKIIEKRQSVAFWCNPISGHATLYWYQQILGQGPKLLIQFQNNGVVDDSQLPKDRFSAERLKGVDSTLKIQPAKLEDSAVYLCTSSSAGPGNEQFFGPGTRLTVL.